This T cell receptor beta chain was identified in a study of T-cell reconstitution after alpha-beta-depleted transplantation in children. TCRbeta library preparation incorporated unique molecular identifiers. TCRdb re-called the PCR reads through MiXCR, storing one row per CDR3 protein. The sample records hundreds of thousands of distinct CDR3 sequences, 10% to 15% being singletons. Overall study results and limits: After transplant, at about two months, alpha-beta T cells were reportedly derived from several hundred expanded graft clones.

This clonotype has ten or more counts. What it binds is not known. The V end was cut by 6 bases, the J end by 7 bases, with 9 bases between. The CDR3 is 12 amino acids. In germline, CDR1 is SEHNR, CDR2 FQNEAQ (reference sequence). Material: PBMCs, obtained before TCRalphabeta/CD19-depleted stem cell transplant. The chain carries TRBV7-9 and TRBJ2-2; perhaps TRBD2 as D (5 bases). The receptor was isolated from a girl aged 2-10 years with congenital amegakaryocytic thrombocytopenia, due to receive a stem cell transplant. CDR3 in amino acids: CASSSEGGELFF. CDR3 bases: TGTGCCAGCAGTTCTGAGGGCGGGGAGCTGTTTTTT.